The rows below give T cell receptor beta chains drawn from one sample of a study of blood T cell repertoires in COVID-19. Sequencing used immunoSEQ multiplex PCR; TCRdb keeps in-frame clones, though not all of them. The sample includes 150,000 to 200,000 clones, more than 80% seen only once; the top ten take roughly 0.56%. Sequencing was carried out using peripheral blood. The receptors originated from a man aged 45-65 years with acute or convalescent COVID-19. CDR3s include the opening cysteine and the closing phenylalanine or tryptophan. Each record gives: clone size, V gene, J gene, D gene, CDR3 DNA, CDR3 protein. D genes are given only for firm matches. Expanded clones are given a class, and other clones once, few, many or no size at all.

-,TRBV7-9,TRBJ1-1,-,TGTGCCAGCAGCTCGGACGGTGGGACTAACACTGAAGCTTTCTTT,CASSSDGGTNTEAFF
-,TRBV11-1,TRBJ1-2,TRBD1,TGTGCCAGCAGCTTTGGGACAGACTATGGCTACACCTTC,CASSFGTDYGYTF
once,TRBV5-4,TRBJ2-3,TRBD2,TGTGCCAGCAGCTTGGGTCGGGGGGGGAAAAGCACAGATACGCAGTATTTT,CASSLGRGGKSTDTQYF
-,TRBV3-1/TRBV3-2,TRBJ1-5,-,TGTGCCAGCAGCAACGACAGGTCCAGGCAGCCCCAGCATTTT,CASSNDRSRQPQHF
-,TRBV3-1/TRBV3-2,TRBJ2-5,-,TGTGCCAGCAGTTCGCAGGGAGGAGAGACCCAGTACTTC,CASSSQGGETQYF
-,TRBV15,TRBJ2-7,-,TGTGCCACCAGCAGACCAGGTTACTACGAGCAGTACTTC,CATSRPGYYEQYF
-,TRBV18,TRBJ2-2,TRBD2,TGTGCCAGCTCACCACTCAAGCGGGACCTGAACACCGGGGAGCTGTTTTTT,CASSPLKRDLNTGELFF
-,TRBV3-1/TRBV3-2,TRBJ1-6,-,TGTGCCAGCAGCCTTGAACAGGGAGCACCCCTCCACTTT,CASSLEQGAPLHF
-,TRBV25-1,TRBJ2-3,TRBD2,TGTGCCAGCAGTGGCGCAGGGAGGGGTACAGATACGCAGTATTTT,CASSGAGRGTDTQYF
-,TRBV3-1/TRBV3-2,TRBJ2-3,TRBD2,TGTGCCAGCAGCCAATCTAGCGGGGGGCGGGCAGATACGCAGTATTTT,CASSQSSGGRADTQYF
-,TRBV24-1,TRBJ1-1,TRBD1,TGTGCCACCAGGGACCGGGACAGCGAAGCTTTCTTT,CATRDRDSEAFF
-,TRBV24-1,TRBJ2-6,-,TGTGCCACCAGTGTTTCAGGGGCCAACGTCCTGACTTTC,CATSVSGANVLTF
-,TRBV28,TRBJ1-6,-,TGTGCCAGCAACTGGGGAGGGAGCTCCTATAATTCACCCCTCCACTTT,CASNWGGSSYNSPLHF
-,TRBV27,TRBJ1-6,-,TGTGCCAGCAGGTTACAGGGTTCCCCCCCCCTCCACTTT,CASRLQGSPPLHF
-,TRBV28,TRBJ1-1,TRBD1,TGTGCCAGCAGTCCCCGTCCCGGGACAGGGAACACTGAAGCTTTCTTT,CASSPRPGTGNTEAFF
many,TRBV7-3,TRBJ2-2,-,TGTGCCAGCAGCCCCCGAGTTACCGGGGAGCTGTTTTTT,CASSPRVTGELFF